Following are 20 T cell receptor beta chains from one sample sequenced in a study of low-dose radiotherapy and immunotherapy resistance in tumors. The time point is: before trial treatment. With a constant-region primer and a V-primer adapter, TCRs were subjected to around 20 PCR cycles of amplification. TCRdb analysed the reads with MiXCR anew, one entry per CDR3 protein. The sample records about 47,000 distinct CDR3 sequences, over 9.5% being singletons. Here the sequenced sample was PBMCs, taken before treatment. The origin of the receptors is a female donor with ovarian cancer.

This clonotype was seen repeatedly, ten times or more. This chain joins TRBV30 and TRBJ1-2, with D tentatively TRBD1 (5 bases). Germline loops: CDR1 GTSNPN, CDR2 SVGIG (reference sequence). The CDR3 loop spans 13 amino acids. Trimming removed 4 bases at V and 3 bases at J, with 12 bases between. CDR3 in DNA: TGTGCCTGGACGGGGGGGAAGGACTATGGCTACACCTTC. It encodes CAWTGGKDYGYTF.

This clonotype showed up many times. The chain links TRBV5-4 to TRBJ2-7, with 7 bases identical to TRBD1. Germline CDR1 SGHNT, CDR2 YYREEE (reference sequence). V lost 5 bases to trimming and J lost 3 bases; unmatched junction nucleotides: 11. This CDR3 comprises 15 residues. CDR3 amino acids: CASSTPRDSLYEQYF. The CDR3 DNA sequence: TGTGCCAGCAGTACGCCCAGGGACAGCCTCTACGAGCAGTACTTC.

This clonotype has at least ten counts. The rearrangement joins TRBV29-1 to TRBJ2-5; tentatively, D is TRBD1 (5 bases). Per the germline V gene, CDR1 is SQVTM and CDR2 is ANQGSEA. The V end lost 8 bases, the J end lost 1 base, and 20 bases lay between the germline ends. The CDR3 spans 15 residues. CDR3 loop: CSLTPRQGTQETQYF. The CDR3 nucleotides are TGCAGCCTTACCCCGCGGCAGGGCACCCAAGAGACCCAGTACTTC.

At least ten counts were recorded for this clonotype. The rearrangement links TRBV27 to TRBJ2-2; TRBD2 aligns across 9 bases. This CDR3 has 16 amino acids. V was pared by 6 bases and J by 2 bases, with 7 bases of the junction left unmatched. The V gene's germline CDR1 is MNHEY and CDR2 SMNVEV (reference sequence). The CDR3 is CASSLGLARNTGELFF. In nucleotides, the CDR3 is TGTGCCAGCAGCCTTGGACTAGCGCGAAACACCGGGGAGCTGTTTTTT.

This clonotype came up many times. The chain combines TRBV10-2 with TRBJ2-7; D uncertain. The CDR3 sequence is 11 residues long. Between the trimmed V and J ends, which lost 6 bases and 5 bases, there was a span of 8 bases. Looked up from germline, CDR1 is WSHSY and CDR2 is SAAADI. Here the CDR3 reads CASRGENEQYF. CDR3 in DNA: TGCGCCAGCAGGGGCGAGAACGAGCAGTACTTC.

By share, this clonotype counts as medium-sized (0.01 to 0.1%). The chain links TRBV18 to TRBJ2-6, with 9 bases identical to TRBD1. This CDR3 spans 17 amino acids. In germline, CDR1 is KGHSH, CDR2 LQKENI. The V segment lost 8 bases and the J segment 0 bases; nucleotides outside the gene matches: 8. The chain's CDR3 is CASTGQGLSSGANVLTF. The CDR3 coding sequence is TGTGCCAGCACGGGACAGGGTCTATCCTCTGGGGCCAACGTCCTGACTTTC. The entire variable domain, with the rest obtained from reference TRBV18 and TRBJ2-6, is as follows: NAGVMQNPRHLVRRRGQEARLRCSPMKGHSHVYWYRQLPEEGLKFMVYLQKENIIDESGMPKERFSAEFPKEGPSILRIQQVVRGDSAAYFCASTGQGLSSGANVLTFGAGSRLTVL.

Ten or more counts support this clonotype. CDR3 coding DNA: TGTGCCAGCAGTTTAGATGGGGGCTACGAGCAGTACTTC. This translates into CASSLDGGYEQYF. The chain links TRBV12-3 or TRBV12-4 to TRBJ2-7; D could derive from TRBD1 or TRBD2 (5 bases each). V lost 1 base and J 3 bases, leaving 7 bases between the germline ends. This CDR3 comprises 13 residues.

The DNA of the CDR3 is TGTGCCAGCAGACCGACTAGCGGGGCGAATGAGCAGTTCTTC. This translates into CASRPTSGANEQFF. The chain uses TRBV11-2 and TRBJ2-1, with 11 bases identical to TRBD2. The CDR3 has 14 amino acids. The germline V gene encodes CDR1 SGHAT and CDR2 FQNNGV. Trimming at V came to 6 bases and at J to 7 bases, leaving 5 bases not matched to a gene.

This clonotype was counted at least ten times. The chain is built from TRBV7-3 and TRBJ1-1; no clear D gene. The germline gives CDR1 SGHTA, CDR2 FQGTGA. This CDR3 contains 13 residues. V was trimmed by 2 bases and J by 7 bases, leaving 11 bases between them. CDR3 protein: CASSLGWGGEAFF. CDR3 in DNA: TGTGCCAGCAGCTTAGGTTGGGGTGGTGAAGCTTTCTTT.

This clonotype was detected ten times or more. This rearrangement joins TRBV14 to TRBJ2-7; a weak D match, TRBD2 (6 bases). The CDR3 is 16 amino acids. V lost 0 bases, J lost 3 bases, and 15 bases lay in between. Looked up from germline, CDR1 is SGHDN and CDR2 is FVKESK. CDR3 DNA sequence: TGTGCCAGCAGCCAAGATGAAGGAGGGGCGGGCTACGAGCAGTACTTC. This encodes CASSQDEGGAGYEQYF.

This clonotype was seen at least ten times. The rearrangement uses TRBV12-3 or TRBV12-4 and TRBJ2-1; D is ambiguous. Trimming removed 6 bases at V and 8 bases at J, with 5 bases between. This CDR3 has 10 residues. CDR3 loop: CASSSHEQFF. In DNA, the CDR3 is TGTGCCAGCAGCTCCCATGAGCAGTTCTTC.

This clonotype has at least ten counts. The chain employs TRBV7-3 and TRBJ2-1, with 8 bases fitting TRBD2. CDR1 and CDR2 (germline): SGHTA, FQGTGA. The trim removed 5 bases at V and 0 bases at J, leaving 6 bases unmatched. The CDR3 has 16 residues. The CDR3 DNA reads TGTGCCAGCAGCCCTACACTAGCGGCCTCCTACAATGAGCAGTTCTTC. This translates into CASSPTLAASYNEQFF.

This clonotype came up many times. This sequence joins TRBV10-3 and TRBJ2-5; unclear D gene. Trimming stripped 11 bases from V and 5 bases from J, with 15 bases between. This CDR3 spans 12 amino acids. Germline values: CDR1 ENHRY, CDR2 SYGVKD. CDR3 DNA: TGTGCCGCCAGTGGGGTGGCGGAGACCCAGTACTTC. Protein product: CAASGVAETQYF.

This clonotype was seen ten or more times. The chain uses TRBV2 and TRBJ2-2; maybe TRBD1 (5 bases). Trimming left V 5 bases short and J 0 bases short, with 13 bases between. Per germline, CDR1 SNHLY and CDR2 FYNNEI. CDR3 size: 16 residues. CDR3 residues: CASSFVAGPNTGELFF. CDR3 bases: TGTGCCAGCAGTTTTGTGGCAGGGCCGAACACCGGGGAGCTGTTTTTT. The full variable domain, in which reference TRBV2 and TRBJ2-2 provide the parts outside the CDR3, is EPEVTQTPSHQVTQMGQEVILRCVPISNHLYFYWYRQILGQKVEFLVSFYNNEISEKSEIFDDQFSVERPDGSNFTLKIRSTKLEDSAMYFCASSFVAGPNTGELFFGEGSRLTVL.

The sample holds many counts of this clonotype. The chain uses TRBV12-3 or TRBV12-4 and TRBJ2-7; D is perhaps TRBD2 (5 bases). V lost 6 bases and J 3 bases, leaving 15 bases between the germline ends. The CDR3 is 14 amino acids. CDR3 protein: CASRRGLRGYEQYF. As DNA, the CDR3 is TGTGCCAGCAGGAGAGGGCTCCGTGGCTACGAGCAGTACTTC.

This clonotype was recorded at least ten times. Since a much larger clone is just one base distant, this may be a read error. As the CDR3 is not closed by the conserved phenylalanine or tryptophan, this likely results from a read error. The J gene is TRBJ2-5, the V gene TRBV7-8, with 14 bases matching TRBD2. CDR1 SGHVS and CDR2 FQNEAQ come from the germline V gene. V was pared by 5 bases and J by 5 bases, with 13 bases of the junction left unmatched. This CDR3 region has 18 residues. The CDR3 DNA reads TGTGCCAGCAGCCCGTTAACCGGGACTAGCGGGAGTAGGGAGACCCAGTACTGC. Its protein product is CASSPLTGTSGSRETQYC.

This clonotype was seen repeatedly, ten times or more. J is TRBJ1-1 and V is TRBV7-3; tentatively, D is TRBD1 (5 bases). This CDR3 is built from 14 residues. The V gene's germline CDR1 is SGHTA and CDR2 FQGTGA. Between the trimmed V and J ends, which lost 2 bases and 3 bases, there was a span of 10 bases. CDR3 in DNA: TGTGCCAGCAGCTTAGGGGGGACCTACACTGAAGCTTTCTTT. Protein sequence: CASSLGGTYTEAFF.

A word on this clonotype: This clone may be a read error of a much larger clone one base away. The rearrangement uses TRBV19 and TRBJ2-1; D remains ambiguous. The J call may be faulty, since TRBJ2-7 better matches the DNA end. This CDR3 comprises 11 residues. Germline loops: CDR1 LNHDA, CDR2 SQIVND (reference sequence). The CDR3 region is CASSIYNEQYF. CDR3 DNA sequence: TGTGCCAGTAGTATCTACAATGAGCAGTACTTC.

Ten or more counts support this clonotype. V usage is TRBV12-3 or TRBV12-4 and J usage is TRBJ1-4; D is unresolved. V was cut by 6 bases and J by 0 bases, with 5 bases left in between. The CDR3 totals 13 residues. The CDR3 coding sequence is TGTGCCAGCAGCCTATCAACTAATGAAAAACTGTTTTTT. This gives the protein CASSLSTNEKLFF.

This clonotype was observed at least ten times. This sequence joins TRBV5-4 and TRBJ1-1; tentatively, D is TRBD1 (5 bases). The germline V gene encodes CDR1 SGHNT and CDR2 YYREEE (reference sequence). With 1 base removed from V and 3 bases from J, the gap between germline ends came to 10 bases. CDR3 length: 14 residues. CDR3 sequence (DNA): TGTGCCAGCAGCTTGATGTTGGGGGACACTGAAGCTTTCTTT. Its protein is CASSLMLGDTEAFF. Full variable domain (remainder filled in from reference TRBV5-4 and TRBJ1-1): ETGVTQSPTHLIKTRGQQVTLRCSSQSGHNTVSWYQQALGQGPQFIFQYYREEENGRGNFPPRFSGLQFPNYSSELNVNALELDDSALYLCASSLMLGDTEAFFGQGTRLTVV.